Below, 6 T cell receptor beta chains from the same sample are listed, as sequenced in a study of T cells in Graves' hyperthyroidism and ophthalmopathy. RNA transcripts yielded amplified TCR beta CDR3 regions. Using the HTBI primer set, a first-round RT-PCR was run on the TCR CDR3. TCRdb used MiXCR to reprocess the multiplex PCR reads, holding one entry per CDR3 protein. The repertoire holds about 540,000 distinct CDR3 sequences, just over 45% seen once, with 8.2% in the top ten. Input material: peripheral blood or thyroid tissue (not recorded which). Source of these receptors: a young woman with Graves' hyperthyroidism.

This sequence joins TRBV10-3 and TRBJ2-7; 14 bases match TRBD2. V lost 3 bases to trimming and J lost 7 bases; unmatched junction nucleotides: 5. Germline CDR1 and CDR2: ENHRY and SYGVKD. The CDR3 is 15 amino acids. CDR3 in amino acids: CAISDRLAGGSEQYF. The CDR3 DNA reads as TGTGCCATCAGTGACAGACTAGCGGGAGGGAGTGAGCAGTACTTC.

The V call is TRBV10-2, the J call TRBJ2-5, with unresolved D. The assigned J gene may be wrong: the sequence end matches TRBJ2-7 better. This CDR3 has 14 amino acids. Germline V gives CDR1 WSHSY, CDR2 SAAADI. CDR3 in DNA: TGCGCCAGCAGCCAAGTGGTGGCATTATACGAGCAGTACTTC. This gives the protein CASSQVVALYEQYF.

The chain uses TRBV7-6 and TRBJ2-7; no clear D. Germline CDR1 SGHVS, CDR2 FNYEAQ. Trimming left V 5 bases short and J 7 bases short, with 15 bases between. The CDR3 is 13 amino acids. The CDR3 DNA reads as TGTGCCAGCAGCCAGACCGCCGCCTCTGAGCAGTACTTC. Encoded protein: CASSQTAASEQYF.

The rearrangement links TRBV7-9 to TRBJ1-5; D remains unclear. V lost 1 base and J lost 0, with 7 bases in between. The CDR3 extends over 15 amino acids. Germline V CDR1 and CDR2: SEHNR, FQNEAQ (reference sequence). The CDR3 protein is CASSLGSNSNQPQHF. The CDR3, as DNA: TGTGCCAGCAGCTTAGGGTCTAATAGCAATCAGCCCCAGCATTTT.

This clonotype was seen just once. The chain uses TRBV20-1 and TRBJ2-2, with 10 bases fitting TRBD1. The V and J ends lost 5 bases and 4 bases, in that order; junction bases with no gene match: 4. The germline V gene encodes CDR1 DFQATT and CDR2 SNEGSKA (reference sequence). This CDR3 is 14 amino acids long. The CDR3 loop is CSAYDRGPTGELFF. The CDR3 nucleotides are TGCAGTGCTTATGACAGGGGGCCCACCGGGGAGCTGTTTTTT.

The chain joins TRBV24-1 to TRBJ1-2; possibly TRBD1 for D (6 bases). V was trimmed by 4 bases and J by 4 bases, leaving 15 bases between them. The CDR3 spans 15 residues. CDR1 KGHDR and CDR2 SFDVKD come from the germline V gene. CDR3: CATSDPRTAVYGYTF. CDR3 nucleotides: TGTGCCACCAGTGACCCCCGGACAGCAGTCTATGGCTACACCTTC.